The 26 T cell receptor beta chains below all came from one sample that was sequenced in a study of cytomegalovirus exposure and HLA in healthy donors. Vbeta (60) and Jbeta (13) primers were used in the PCR. TCRdb's table, derived via immunoSEQ multiplex PCR, lists solely in-frame clones and lacks some. The sample consists of over 130,000 clones, approximately 65% of them appearing once. The sequenced sample consisted of PBMCs. These receptors all stem from a woman aged 60-70 years in good health and CMV-seronegative.

The rearrangement links TRBV21-1 to TRBJ1-2; the table names TRBD1, a call not compared with the DNA. TRBV21-1 is tagged as a pseudogene. The length of the CDR3 is 16 residues. The CDR3 protein is CASSKEMSGGLYGYTF. In DNA, the CDR3 is TGTGCCAGCAGCAAAGAGATGTCAGGGGGGCTCTATGGCTACACCTTC.

The chain links TRBV5-1 to TRBJ2-1, with a tentative D call TRBD2 (6 bases). CDR3 length: 15 residues. Germline V gene data show CDR1 as SGHRS and CDR2 as YFSETQ. The ends were cut back, 0 bases at V and 9 bases at J, with 16 bases in the middle. The CDR3: CASSLATSRVGEQFF. The CDR3 DNA follows: TGCGCCAGCAGCTTGGCGACTAGTCGGGTTGGTGAGCAGTTCTTC.

This chain uses TRBV10-3 with TRBJ2-1; no reliable D call. This CDR3 has 11 residues. Germline V CDR1 and CDR2: ENHRY, SYGVKD. V gave up 1 base and J gave up 10 bases, with 5 bases separating them. The CDR3 nucleotides read TGTGCCATCAGTGAGTTGAGCGAGCAGTTCTTC. The encoded protein is CAISELSEQFF.

The V gene is TRBV5-1, the J gene TRBJ2-7; perhaps TRBD2 as D (6 bases). Germline V CDR1 and CDR2: SGHRS, YFSETQ. The CDR3 length is 15 residues. V was pared by 3 bases and J by 1 base, with 14 bases between. In DNA, the CDR3 is TGCGCCAGCAGCTCGTCGGGGAGGCGGTCCTACGAGCAGTACTTC. It yields the protein CASSSSGRRSYEQYF.

Note on this clone: A junction boundary mismatches the germline segment, possibly from a read error. V is TRBV7-7 and J is TRBJ2-3; 7 bases match TRBD2. The CDR3 runs 14 residues. Germline-derived CDR1 and CDR2 are SSHAT and FNYEAQ (reference sequence). CDR3 bases: TGTGCTAGCAGCTCTGGACTAGGGGCAGATACGCAGTATTTT. This encodes CASSSGLGADTQYF.

The J gene is TRBJ2-7, the V gene TRBV19, with 8 bases matching TRBD1. The CDR3 is 14 residues long. Trimming removed 6 bases from V and 0 bases from J; junction bases left unmatched: 4. The germline gives CDR1 LNHDA, CDR2 SQIVND (reference sequence). CDR3 DNA sequence: TGTGCCAGTAGCCCGGGACAGGTCTCCTACGAGCAGTACTTC. The encoded protein is CASSPGQVSYEQYF.

The chain carries TRBV11-3 and TRBJ2-1; 14 nucleotides match TRBD2. The CDR3 covers 15 residues. The V segment lost 4 bases and the J segment 9 bases; nucleotides outside the gene matches: 5. The germline gives CDR1 SGHNT, CDR2 YENEEA. In nucleotides, the CDR3 is TGTGCCAGCAGCTCGGGACTAGCGGGAGTCGGTGAGCAGTTCTTC. As protein: CASSSGLAGVGEQFF. Full variable domain (remainder filled in from reference TRBV11-3 and TRBJ2-1): EAGVVQSPRYKIIEKKQPVAFWCNPISGHNTLYWYLQNLGQGPELLIRYENEEAVDDSQLPKDRFSAERLKGVDSTLKIQPAELGDSAVYLCASSSGLAGVGEQFFGPGTRLTVL.

The chain has TRBV27 and TRBJ1-2; TRBD1 matches at 9 bases. The CDR3 extends over 12 amino acids. V shed 6 bases and J 7 bases; nucleotides not matched to a gene: 3. Germline V CDR1 and CDR2: MNHEY, SMNVEV (reference sequence). CDR3 in amino acids: CASRQGASGYTF. The CDR3 DNA sequence: TGTGCCAGCAGACAGGGGGCCTCTGGCTACACCTTC.

This clone was seen only a few times. V and J are TRBV7-2 and TRBJ2-5; 9 positions match TRBD2. In germline, CDR1 is SGHTA, CDR2 FQGNSA. This CDR3 region has 14 residues. The junction had 6 bases not matched to a gene; V was cut back by 5 bases and J by 5 bases. CDR3 in DNA: TGTGCCAGCAGCACCCGGACTAGCGCGGAGACCCAGTACTTC. Translation gives CASSTRTSAETQYF. The full variable domain, its missing parts supplied by reference TRBV7-2 and TRBJ2-5, is GAGVSQSPSNKVTEKGKDVELRCDPISGHTALYWYRQSLGQGLEFLIYFQGNSAPDKSGLPSDRFSAERTGGSVSTLTIQRTQQEDSAVYLCASSTRTSAETQYFGPGTRLLVL.

This clone was seen more than once but under ten times. The J gene is TRBJ1-5, the V gene TRBV4-1; TRBD1 might be the D (5 bases). The CDR3 loop spans 15 amino acids. Looked up from germline, CDR1 is MGHRA and CDR2 is YSYEKL. The V end was cut by 1 base, the J end by 7 bases, with 14 bases between. The CDR3 here is CASSQGEGRRQPQHF. The DNA of the CDR3 is TGCGCCAGCAGCCAAGGGGAGGGGCGCAGGCAGCCCCAGCATTTT.

The gene calls are TRBV7-9 and TRBJ2-1, with TRBD2 matching over 7 bases. The CDR3 contains 14 residues. With V trimmed by 4 bases and J by 5 bases, 5 bases remained unmatched. Germline V gives CDR1 SEHNR, CDR2 FQNEAQ (reference sequence). In DNA form, the CDR3 reads TGTGCCAGCAGCTACTTAGGGACTAACAATGAGCAGTTCTTC. It specifies CASSYLGTNNEQFF.

The chain carries TRBV5-1 and TRBJ1-4, with a weak D call TRBD1 (5 bases). Germline V gene data show CDR1 as SGHRS and CDR2 as YFSETQ. The CDR3 spans 14 residues. The V end was cut by 5 bases, the J end by 8 bases, with 16 bases between. CDR3: CASRPGLSDEKLFF. As DNA, the CDR3 is TGCGCCAGCAGGCCGGGACTTTCAGACGAAAAACTGTTTTTT. The whole variable domain, remainder taken from reference TRBV5-1 and TRBJ1-4, is KAGVTQTPRYLIKTRGQQVTLSCSPISGHRSVSWYQQTPGQGLQFLFEYFSETQRNKGNFPGRFSGRQFSNSRSEMNVSTLELGDSALYLCASRPGLSDEKLFFGSGTQLSVL.

This chain links TRBV19 with TRBJ1-5, with 10 bases matching TRBD1. V was clipped by 5 bases and J by 4 bases; unmatched bases: 11. Per germline, CDR1 LNHDA and CDR2 SQIVND (reference sequence). The CDR3 has 17 amino acids. CDR3 sequence reads: CASSFPTGGGKNQPQHF. The CDR3 region has the DNA TGTGCCAGTAGTTTCCCGACAGGGGGCGGGAAAAATCAGCCCCAGCATTTT. The variable domain in full, with the rest retrieved from reference TRBV19 and TRBJ1-5, is DGGITQSPKYLFRKEGQNVTLSCEQNLNHDAMYWYRQDPGQGLRLIYYSQIVNDFQKGDIAEGYSVSREKKESFPLTVTSAQKNPTAFYLCASSFPTGGGKNQPQHFGDGTRLSIL.

V and J are TRBV7-2 and TRBJ1-3; D perhaps matches TRBD1 (6 bases). This CDR3 has 19 amino acids. CDR1 and CDR2 (germline): SGHTA, FQGNSA. V was clipped by 10 bases and J by 0 bases, with 28 bases between them. CDR3 loop: CATENRGGARLGSGNTIYF. The DNA of the CDR3 is TGTGCCACCGAGAACCGGGGGGGCGCCCGACTCGGCTCTGGAAACACCATATATTTT. The variable domain in full, with the rest retrieved from reference TRBV7-2 and TRBJ1-3, is GAGVSQSPSNKVTEKGKDVELRCDPISGHTALYWYRQSLGQGLEFLIYFQGNSAPDKSGLPSDRFSAERTGGSVSTLTIQRTQQEDSAVYLCATENRGGARLGSGNTIYFGEGSWLTVV.

CDR3 amino acids: CASSVGASGGAFQETQYF. CDR3 sequence (DNA): TGTGCCAGCAGCGTAGGGGCTAGCGGGGGGGCTTTCCAAGAGACCCAGTACTTC. V usage is TRBV9 and J usage is TRBJ2-5, with 12 bases lining up with TRBD2. This CDR3 has 18 residues. CDR1 is SGDLS, CDR2 YYNGEE, per germline. The J segment lost 1 base and the V segment lost 0 bases, leaving 7 bases of the junction unmatched.

This clone was observed a few times. The chain carries TRBV7-9 and TRBJ2-5, with D possibly matching TRBD2 (7 bases). From germline, CDR1 is SEHNR and CDR2 FQNEAQ (reference sequence). Trimming removed 5 bases at V and 5 bases at J, with 21 bases between. The CDR3 loop spans 16 amino acids. CDR3: CASSRDGGPGGETQYF. CDR3 DNA: TGTGCCAGCAGCCGAGACGGGGGCCCCGGGGGGGAGACCCAGTACTTC.

The J gene is TRBJ2-5, the V gene TRBV5-6; 9 bases map to TRBD1. The J call is in doubt because the DNA end fits TRBJ2-7 better. CDR1 and CDR2 (germline): SGHDT, YYEEEE. The CDR3 sequence is 15 residues long. Here the CDR3 DNA reads TGTGCCAGCAGCTTGGCCGGACAGGGGAGGTACGAGCAGTACTTC. This encodes CASSLAGQGRYEQYF.

This chain connects TRBV6-5 to TRBJ1-5; TRBD1 might be the D (5 bases). From germline, CDR1 is MNHEY and CDR2 SVGAGI. V dropped 2 bases and J dropped 6 bases, with 14 bases sitting between them. The CDR3 extends over 15 amino acids. Here the CDR3 DNA reads TGTGCCAGCAGTTACGGAACAGGCGAAGGTCAGCCCCAGCATTTT. Translation: CASSYGTGEGQPQHF.

The sample holds a few counts of this clone. The CDR3 DNA reads as TGTGCCAGCAGCCAAGCACAGCTCTATGGCTACACCTTC. It specifies CASSQAQLYGYTF. This chain joins TRBV7-2 and TRBJ1-2; D remains unclear. This CDR3 has 13 amino acids. V lost 5 bases to trimming and J lost 4 bases, with 11 bases between them. The germline V gene has CDR1 SGHTA and CDR2 FQGNSA.

The chain joins TRBV28 to TRBJ2-5; D might be TRBD2 (6 bases). The germline V and J ends were trimmed by 10 bases and 3 bases, with 21 bases remaining between them. This CDR3 contains 15 residues. CDR1 is MDHEN and CDR2 is SYDVKM in the germline V gene. CDR3 sequence reads: CATRLAGWGKETQYF. In nucleotides, the CDR3 is TGTGCCACCCGATTGGCGGGATGGGGAAAAGAGACCCAGTACTTC. Full variable domain (missing parts from reference TRBV28 and TRBJ2-5): DVKVTQSSRYLVKRTGEKVFLECVQDMDHENMFWYRQDPGLGLRLIYFSYDVKMKEKGDIPEGYSVSREKKERFSLILESASTNQTSMYLCATRLAGWGKETQYFGPGTRLLVL.

The chain employs TRBV18 and TRBJ1-2; D is uncertain. V lost 6 bases and J lost 8, with 16 bases in between. This CDR3 is 13 amino acids long. Germline assignment: CDR1 KGHSH and CDR2 LQKENI. CDR3 nucleotide sequence: TGTGCCAGCTCGGGCTCGGACTATTCGGGCTACACCTTC. As protein: CASSGSDYSGYTF.

Of note for this clone: At one boundary the junction diverges from the germline segment, which might be a read error. The rearrangement joins TRBV7-9 to TRBJ2-2; 10 nucleotides match TRBD1. Germline V gene data show CDR1 as SEHNR and CDR2 as FQNEAQ (reference sequence). This CDR3 comprises 16 residues. The CDR3 sequence: CSSSLGQGGDTGELFF. CDR3 in DNA: TGTTCCAGCAGCTTAGGACAGGGGGGAGACACCGGGGAGCTGTTTTTT.

This clone was seen a handful of times. The rearrangement uses TRBV13 and TRBJ1-3; possible D gene TRBD1, 5 bases. The V end was cut by 4 bases, the J end by 0 bases, with 13 bases between. The CDR3 runs 16 residues. The V gene's germline CDR1 is PRHDT and CDR2 FYEKMQ (reference sequence). The CDR3 coding sequence is TGTGCCAGCAGCTCCGTACAGGAAATCTCTGGAAACACCATATATTTT. This translates into CASSSVQEISGNTIYF.

The chain employs TRBV9 and TRBJ2-3; perhaps TRBD1 as D (6 bases). Trimming shortened V by 2 bases and J by 2 bases, and 9 bases separated the two germline ends. The length of the CDR3 is 14 residues. Germline CDR1 SGDLS, CDR2 YYNGEE. CDR3 in DNA: TGTGCCAGCAGCGTCTGGGGGCACACAGATACGCAGTATTTT. As protein: CASSVWGHTDTQYF. Together with reference TRBV9 and TRBJ2-3, the CDR3 gives the full variable domain: DSGVTQTPKHLITATGQRVTLRCSPRSGDLSVYWYQQSLDQGLQFLIQYYNGEERAKGNILERFSAQQFPDLHSELNLSSLELGDSALYFCASSVWGHTDTQYFGPGTRLTVL.

This rearrangement joins TRBV5-1 to TRBJ2-7, with D maybe TRBD1 (6 bases). Germline lookup yields CDR1 SGHRS and CDR2 YFSETQ. Trimming cost V 3 bases and J 1 base, with 14 bases left between them. CDR3 length: 15 amino acids. CDR3 sequence reads: CASSSGHLQSYEQYF. CDR3 nucleotide sequence: TGCGCCAGCAGCTCGGGACACCTTCAATCCTACGAGCAGTACTTC.

V is TRBV5-1 and J is TRBJ2-5; maybe TRBD1 (6 bases). V was cut by 0 bases and J by 4 bases, with 13 bases left in between. CDR1 SGHRS and CDR2 YFSETQ come from the germline V gene. The CDR3 runs to 15 residues. CDR3 region: CASSLGGGGVETQYF. In DNA, the CDR3 is TGCGCCAGCAGCTTGGGAGGTGGGGGCGTAGAGACCCAGTACTTC.